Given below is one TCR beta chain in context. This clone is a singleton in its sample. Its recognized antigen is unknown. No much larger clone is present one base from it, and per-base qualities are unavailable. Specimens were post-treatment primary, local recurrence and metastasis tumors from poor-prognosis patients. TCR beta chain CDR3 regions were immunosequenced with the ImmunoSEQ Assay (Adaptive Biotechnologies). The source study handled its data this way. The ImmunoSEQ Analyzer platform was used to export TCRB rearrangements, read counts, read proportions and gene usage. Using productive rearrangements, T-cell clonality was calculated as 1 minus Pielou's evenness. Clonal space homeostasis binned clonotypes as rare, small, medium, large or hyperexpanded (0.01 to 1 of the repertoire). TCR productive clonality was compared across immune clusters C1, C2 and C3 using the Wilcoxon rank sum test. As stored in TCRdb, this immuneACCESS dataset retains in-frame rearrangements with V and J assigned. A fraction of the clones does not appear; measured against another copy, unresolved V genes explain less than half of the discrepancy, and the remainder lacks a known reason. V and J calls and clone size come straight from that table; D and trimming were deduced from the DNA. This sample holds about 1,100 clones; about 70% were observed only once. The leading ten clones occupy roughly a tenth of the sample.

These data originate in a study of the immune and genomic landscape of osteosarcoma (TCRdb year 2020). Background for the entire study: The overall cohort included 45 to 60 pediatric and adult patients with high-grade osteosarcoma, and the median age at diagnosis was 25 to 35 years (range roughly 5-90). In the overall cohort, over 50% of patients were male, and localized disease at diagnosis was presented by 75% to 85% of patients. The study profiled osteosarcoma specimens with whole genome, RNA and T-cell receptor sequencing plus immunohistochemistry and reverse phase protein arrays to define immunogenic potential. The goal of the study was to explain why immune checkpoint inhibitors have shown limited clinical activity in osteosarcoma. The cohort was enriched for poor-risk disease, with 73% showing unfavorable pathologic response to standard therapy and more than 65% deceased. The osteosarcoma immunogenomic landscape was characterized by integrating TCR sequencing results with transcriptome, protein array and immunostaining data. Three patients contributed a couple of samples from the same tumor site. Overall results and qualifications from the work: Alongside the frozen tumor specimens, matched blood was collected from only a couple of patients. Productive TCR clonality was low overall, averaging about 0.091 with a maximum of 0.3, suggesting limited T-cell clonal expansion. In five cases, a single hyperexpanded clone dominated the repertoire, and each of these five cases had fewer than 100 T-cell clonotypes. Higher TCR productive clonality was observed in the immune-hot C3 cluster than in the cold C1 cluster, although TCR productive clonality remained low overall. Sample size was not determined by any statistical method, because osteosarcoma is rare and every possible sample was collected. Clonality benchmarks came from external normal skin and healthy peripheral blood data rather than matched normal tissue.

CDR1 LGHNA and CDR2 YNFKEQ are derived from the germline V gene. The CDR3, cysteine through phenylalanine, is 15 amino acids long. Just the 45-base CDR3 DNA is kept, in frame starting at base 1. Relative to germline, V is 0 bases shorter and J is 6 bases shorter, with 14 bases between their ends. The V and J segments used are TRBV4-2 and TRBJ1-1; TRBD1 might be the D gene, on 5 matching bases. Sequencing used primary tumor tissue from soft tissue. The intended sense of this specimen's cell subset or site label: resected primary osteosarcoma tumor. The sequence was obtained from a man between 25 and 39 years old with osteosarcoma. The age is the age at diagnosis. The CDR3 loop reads CASSQDEGTASEAFF. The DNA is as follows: TGTGCCAGCAGCCAAGATGAGGGGACCGCTTCTGAAGCTTTCTTT.